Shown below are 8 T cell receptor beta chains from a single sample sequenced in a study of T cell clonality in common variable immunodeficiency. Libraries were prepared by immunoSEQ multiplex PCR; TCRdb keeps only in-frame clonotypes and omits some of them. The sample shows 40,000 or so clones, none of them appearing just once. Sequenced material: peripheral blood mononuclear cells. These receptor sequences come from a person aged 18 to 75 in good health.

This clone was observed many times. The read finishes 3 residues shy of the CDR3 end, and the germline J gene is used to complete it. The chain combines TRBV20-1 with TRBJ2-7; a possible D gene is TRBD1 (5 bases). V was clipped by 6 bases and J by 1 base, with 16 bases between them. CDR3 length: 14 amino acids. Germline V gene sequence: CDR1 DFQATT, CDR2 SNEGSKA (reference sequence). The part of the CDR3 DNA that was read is TGCAGTGCCCATCCTCCAGGGATTTCCTACGAG. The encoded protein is CSAHPPGISYE. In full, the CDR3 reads CSAHPPGISYEQYF.

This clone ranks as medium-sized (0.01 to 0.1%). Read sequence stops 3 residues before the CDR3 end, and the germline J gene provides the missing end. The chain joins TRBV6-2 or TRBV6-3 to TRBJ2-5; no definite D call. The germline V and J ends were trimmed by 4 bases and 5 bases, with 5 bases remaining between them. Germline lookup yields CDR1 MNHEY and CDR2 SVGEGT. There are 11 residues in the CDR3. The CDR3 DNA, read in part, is TGTGCCAGCAGTTCGTCCGAGACC. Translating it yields CASSSSET. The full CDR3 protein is CASSSSETQYF.

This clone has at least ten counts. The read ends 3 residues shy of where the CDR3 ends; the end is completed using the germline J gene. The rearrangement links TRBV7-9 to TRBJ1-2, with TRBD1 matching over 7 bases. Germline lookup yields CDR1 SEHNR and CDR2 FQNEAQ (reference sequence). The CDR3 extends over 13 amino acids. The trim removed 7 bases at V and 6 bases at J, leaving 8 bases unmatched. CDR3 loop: CASNSGQADGYTF. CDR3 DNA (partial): TGTGCCAGCAACTCAGGACAGGCTGATGGC. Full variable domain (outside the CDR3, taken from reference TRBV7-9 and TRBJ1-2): DTGVSQNPRHKITKRGQNVTFRCDPISEHNRLYWYRQTLGQGPEFLTYFQNEAQLEKSRLLSDRFSAERPKGSFSTLEIQRTEQGDSAMYLCASNSGQADGYTFGSGTRLTVV.

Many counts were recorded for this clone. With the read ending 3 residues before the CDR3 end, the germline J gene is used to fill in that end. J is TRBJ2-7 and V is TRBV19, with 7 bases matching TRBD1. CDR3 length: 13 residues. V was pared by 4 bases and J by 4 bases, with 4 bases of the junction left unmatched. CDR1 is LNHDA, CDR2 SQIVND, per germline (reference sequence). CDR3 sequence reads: CASSTWDRYEQYF. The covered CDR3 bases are TGTGCCAGTAGTACCTGGGACAGATACGAG.

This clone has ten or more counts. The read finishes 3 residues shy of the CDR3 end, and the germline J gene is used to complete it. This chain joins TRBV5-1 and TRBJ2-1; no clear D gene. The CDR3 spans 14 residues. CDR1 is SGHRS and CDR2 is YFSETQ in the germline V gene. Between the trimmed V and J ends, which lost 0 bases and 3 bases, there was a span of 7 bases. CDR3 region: CASSLDGSYNEQFF. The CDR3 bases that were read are TGCGCCAGCAGCTTGGATGGCAGCTACAATGAG. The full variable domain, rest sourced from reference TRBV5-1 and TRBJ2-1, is KAGVTQTPRYLIKTRGQQVTLSCSPISGHRSVSWYQQTPGQGLQFLFEYFSETQRNKGNFPGRFSGRQFSNSRSEMNVSTLELGDSALYLCASSLDGSYNEQFFGPGTRLTVL.

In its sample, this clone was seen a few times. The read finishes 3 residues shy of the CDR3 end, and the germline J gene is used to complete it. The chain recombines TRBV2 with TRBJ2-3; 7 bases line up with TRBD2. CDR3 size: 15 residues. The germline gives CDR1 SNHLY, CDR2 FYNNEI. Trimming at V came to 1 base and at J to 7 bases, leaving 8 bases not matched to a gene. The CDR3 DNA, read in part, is TGTGCCAGCAGTGAAGGGGTGGCTAGCGGTAATACG. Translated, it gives CASSEGVASGNT. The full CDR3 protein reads CASSEGVASGNTQYF.

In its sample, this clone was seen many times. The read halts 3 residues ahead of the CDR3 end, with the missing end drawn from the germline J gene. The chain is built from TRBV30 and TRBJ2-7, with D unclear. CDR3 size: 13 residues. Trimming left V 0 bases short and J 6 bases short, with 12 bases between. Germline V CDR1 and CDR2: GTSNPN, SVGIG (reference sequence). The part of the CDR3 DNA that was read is TGTGCCTGGAGTGTACAGCTCACCGGCGAG. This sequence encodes CAWSVQLTGE. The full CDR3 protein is CAWSVQLTGEQYF.

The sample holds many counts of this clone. The sequenced CDR3 bases are TGTGCCAGCACCTCTCAGGTCGGATCCTACAATGAG. Protein sequence: CASTSQVGSYNE. The CDR3 in full is CASTSQVGSYNEQFF. The V call is TRBV28, the J call TRBJ2-1; D gene unclear. The CDR3 is cut off 3 residues early in the read; its end comes from the germline J gene. The length of the CDR3 is 15 residues. V was shortened by 7 bases and J by 1 base, with 14 bases between the two germline ends. Germline assignment: CDR1 MDHEN and CDR2 SYDVKM.